This T cell receptor beta chain was sequenced during a study of CD8 T cells in Susac syndrome. V was pared by 3 bases and J by 0 bases, with 7 bases of the junction left unmatched. The CDR3 has 16 amino acids. Germline CDR1 SGDLS, CDR2 YYNGEE. With random hexamers, reverse transcription was performed on roughly 0.5 to 1 ug of RNA. TCRdb recomputed calls from the immunoSEQ multiplex PCR reads with MiXCR, one row per CDR3 protein. The sample shows some 150,000 distinct CDR3 sequences, just under 95% of them seen only once. From blood CD8+ and CD4+ T cells, TCR beta sequences were generated. The multiple sclerosis controls were treatment-naive patients affected by stable or active relapsing-remitting disease.

The chain recombines TRBV9 with TRBJ2-3; TRBD2 matches 7 bases. The source material was CD8+ T cells from PBMCs. This clonotype originated in a human donor with multiple sclerosis. CDR3: CASSANPAGSTDTQYF. CDR3 DNA: TGTGCCAGCAGCGCAAACCCAGCGGGGAGCACAGATACGCAGTATTTT.